The 3 T cell receptor beta chains below were found in one sample sequenced in a study of regulatory T cells in long-lasting Graves disease. Described time point: persistent/refractory GD, antithyroid drugs over 5 years with positive TRAb. The authors made the TCR library using RNA they extracted from PBMCs. Building of the TCR beta libraries involved iRepertoire HTBI primers and Arm-PCR of CDR3 regions. Each CDR3 protein gets one entry after TCRdb re-called the multiplex PCR reads with MiXCR. The sample yields 400,000 to 450,000 distinct CDR3 sequences, about a quarter seen once. The sequences come from peripheral blood mononuclear cells (PBMCs), collected when the disease was refractory, from a patient treated with antithyroid drugs. Every receptor here comes from a female donor with Graves disease.

The chain links TRBV13 to TRBJ2-6; 9 nucleotides align to TRBD1. The CDR3 is made up of 18 amino acids. J was trimmed by 2 bases and V by 8 bases; bases with no gene match: 13. The germline V gene has CDR1 PRHDT and CDR2 FYEKMQ (reference sequence). The CDR3 loop reads CASGPKGQGIAGANVLTF. The DNA for the CDR3 is TGTGCCAGCGGCCCAAAGGGACAGGGTATAGCTGGGGCCAACGTCCTGACTTTC.

This clonotype appeared a few times. The rearrangement links TRBV20-1 to TRBJ2-7; D perhaps matches TRBD2 (6 bases). This CDR3 has 12 residues. Germline CDR1 is DFQATT and CDR2 is SNEGSKA (reference sequence). V shed 4 bases and J shed 6 bases, with 13 bases lying between them. CDR3 nucleotides: TGCAGTGCTAACTCGCGGGATGTCGAGCAGTACTTC. Encoded protein: CSANSRDVEQYF.

This clonotype was seen a handful of times. This chain joins TRBV30 and TRBJ2-7, with 9 positions matching TRBD1. Per the germline V gene, CDR1 is GTSNPN and CDR2 is SVGIG (reference sequence). CDR3 length: 14 residues. V lost 6 bases to trimming and J lost 7 bases; unmatched junction nucleotides: 13. The CDR3 loop reads CACGLTGGPGEQYF. In nucleotides, the CDR3 is TGTGCCTGTGGATTGACAGGGGGGCCGGGGGAGCAGTACTTC.